The rows below give T cell receptor beta chains drawn from one sample of a study of neurological immune-mediated disorders. Via MiXCR, TCRdb re-called the 5' RACE reads, giving one row per CDR3 protein. The sample holds over 35,000 distinct CDR3 sequences, 9.5% to 15% seen once. Source material: PBMCs. Receptor source: a female donor in good health. CDR3s include the opening cysteine and the closing phenylalanine or tryptophan. Fields, in order: V gene, clone size, D gene, J gene, CDR3 protein, CDR3 DNA. The D gene is left open where the match is weak. Rows give clone size only sometimes, using once, few, many, or a class for an expanded clone.

v_call: TRBV5-1
clone_size: many
d_call: .
j_call: TRBJ2-2
cdr3_aa: CASSATGTSNTGELFF
cdr3_nt: TGCGCCAGCAGCGCCACCGGGACTTCGAACACCGGGGAGCTGTTTTTT

v_call: TRBV6-1
clone_size: many
d_call: .
j_call: TRBJ1-5
cdr3_aa: CATPGGVNQPQHF
cdr3_nt: TGTGCCACCCCGGGAGGGGTCAATCAGCCCCAGCATTTT

v_call: TRBV28
clone_size: many
d_call: TRBD1
j_call: TRBJ1-5
cdr3_aa: CASSLTGGGNQPQHF
cdr3_nt: TGTGCCAGCAGTTTGACAGGGGGCGGCAATCAGCCCCAGCATTTT

v_call: TRBV5-6
clone_size: many
d_call: TRBD1
j_call: TRBJ2-1
cdr3_aa: CASSPPGQGDYNEQFF
cdr3_nt: TGTGCCAGCAGCCCCCCCGGACAGGGAGACTACAATGAGCAGTTCTTC

v_call: TRBV4-2
clone_size: many
d_call: TRBD2
j_call: TRBJ2-3
cdr3_aa: CASSQDSGGGGDTQYF
cdr3_nt: TGTGCCAGCAGCCAAGATAGTGGCGGGGGGGGGGATACGCAGTATTTT

v_call: TRBV19
clone_size: many
d_call: .
j_call: TRBJ2-1
cdr3_aa: CASTPEGGGYNEQFF
cdr3_nt: TGTGCCAGTACCCCCGAGGGAGGGGGCTACAATGAGCAGTTCTTC

v_call: TRBV24-1
clone_size: .
d_call: .
j_call: TRBJ1-5
cdr3_aa: CASARGKNQPQHF
cdr3_nt: TGTGCCAGTGCCCGGGGCAAGAATCAGCCCCAGCATTTT

v_call: TRBV12-3/TRBV12-4
clone_size: many
d_call: .
j_call: TRBJ2-3
cdr3_aa: CASITSGTDTQYF
cdr3_nt: TGTGCCAGCATCACTTCGGGGACAGATACGCAGTATTTT

v_call: TRBV5-1
clone_size: many
d_call: .
j_call: TRBJ2-7
cdr3_aa: CASSPQWGYEQYF
cdr3_nt: TGCGCCAGCTCGCCTCAGTGGGGGTACGAGCAGTACTTC

v_call: TRBV5-1
clone_size: many
d_call: .
j_call: TRBJ2-5
cdr3_aa: CASSPGPQETQYF
cdr3_nt: TGCGCCAGCAGCCCGGGACCACAAGAGACCCAGTACTTC

v_call: TRBV5-1
clone_size: many
d_call: TRBD1
j_call: TRBJ2-3
cdr3_aa: CASSLKTGNTQYF
cdr3_nt: TGCGCCAGCAGCCTTAAGACAGGGAATACGCAGTATTTT

v_call: TRBV9
clone_size: .
d_call: .
j_call: TRBJ2-1
cdr3_aa: CASSLRHTRVDEQFF
cdr3_nt: TGTGCCAGCAGCCTTCGACACACGAGAGTTGATGAGCAGTTCTTC

v_call: TRBV7-8
clone_size: many
d_call: TRBD1
j_call: TRBJ2-1
cdr3_aa: CASSSLNRGLGNEQFF
cdr3_nt: TGTGCCAGCAGCTCTTTGAACAGGGGGCTGGGGAATGAGCAGTTCTTC

v_call: TRBV6-1
clone_size: many
d_call: .
j_call: TRBJ1-2
cdr3_aa: CASIPPNGYGNYGYTF
cdr3_nt: TGTGCCAGCATTCCCCCAAACGGGTACGGTAACTATGGCTACACCTTC

v_call: TRBV2
clone_size: .
d_call: TRBD1
j_call: TRBJ2-7
cdr3_aa: CASSVTGGEQYF
cdr3_nt: TGTGCCAGCAGTGTTACAGGGGGCGAGCAGTACTTC

v_call: TRBV5-1
clone_size: many
d_call: .
j_call: TRBJ1-2
cdr3_aa: CASSPAGDYGYTF
cdr3_nt: TGCGCCAGCAGCCCCGCCGGAGACTATGGCTACACCTTC

v_call: TRBV20-1
clone_size: many
d_call: TRBD2
j_call: TRBJ2-1
cdr3_aa: CSARQSSGKSEQFF
cdr3_nt: TGCAGTGCTAGACAGTCCAGCGGGAAATCTGAGCAGTTCTTC

v_call: TRBV20-1
clone_size: .
d_call: TRBD2
j_call: TRBJ2-1
cdr3_aa: CSARNSQRGDYNEQFF
cdr3_nt: TGCAGTGCTAGAAACTCGCAGCGGGGGGACTACAATGAGCAGTTCTTC

v_call: TRBV11-2
clone_size: many
d_call: .
j_call: TRBJ2-6
cdr3_aa: CASSSRGSGANVLTF
cdr3_nt: TGTGCCAGCAGCTCCAGAGGATCTGGGGCCAACGTCCTGACTTTC

v_call: TRBV5-6
clone_size: many
d_call: .
j_call: TRBJ1-4
cdr3_aa: CASRMASTASEEKLFF
cdr3_nt: TGTGCCAGCAGAATGGCTTCGACAGCAAGTGAAGAAAAACTGTTTTTT

v_call: TRBV2
clone_size: many
d_call: TRBD1
j_call: TRBJ1-6
cdr3_aa: CASSLGGADSPLHF
cdr3_nt: TGTGCCAGCAGTTTAGGGGGCGCGGATTCACCCCTCCACTTT

v_call: TRBV5-1
clone_size: many
d_call: .
j_call: TRBJ2-7
cdr3_aa: CASSLDRGGHEQYF
cdr3_nt: TGCGCCAGCAGCTTGGACAGGGGAGGTCACGAGCAGTACTTC

v_call: TRBV19
clone_size: many
d_call: TRBD2
j_call: TRBJ2-4
cdr3_aa: CASSIDGLAGAKNIQYF
cdr3_nt: TGTGCCAGTAGTATAGATGGGCTAGCGGGAGCCAAAAACATTCAGTACTTC

v_call: TRBV7-9
clone_size: many
d_call: TRBD2
j_call: TRBJ2-4
cdr3_aa: CASSGTSQNIQYF
cdr3_nt: TGTGCCAGCAGCGGGACTAGCCAAAACATTCAGTACTTC

v_call: TRBV24-1
clone_size: many
d_call: TRBD1
j_call: TRBJ2-3
cdr3_aa: CATSDWTGAGTDTQYF
cdr3_nt: TGTGCCACCAGTGATTGGACAGGGGCCGGGACAGATACGCAGTATTTT

v_call: TRBV21-1
clone_size: many
d_call: .
j_call: TRBJ1-1
cdr3_aa: CASSKVSPDTEAFF
cdr3_nt: TGTGCCAGCAGCAAAGTTTCGCCCGACACTGAAGCTTTCTTT

v_call: TRBV20-1
clone_size: many
d_call: .
j_call: TRBJ2-5
cdr3_aa: CSARDLWGGALGETQYF
cdr3_nt: TGCAGTGCTAGAGATCTTTGGGGGGGGGCGCTTGGGGAGACCCAGTACTTC

v_call: TRBV5-1
clone_size: many
d_call: TRBD1
j_call: TRBJ1-1
cdr3_aa: CASSPFETGSAEAFF
cdr3_nt: TGCGCCAGCAGCCCATTTGAGACAGGGTCTGCTGAAGCTTTCTTT

v_call: TRBV7-3
clone_size: .
d_call: TRBD1
j_call: TRBJ2-1
cdr3_aa: CASSPGTGLAYNEQFF
cdr3_nt: TGTGCCAGCAGTCCTGGGACAGGGTTGGCCTACAATGAGCAGTTCTTC

v_call: TRBV7-2
clone_size: many
d_call: TRBD1
j_call: TRBJ2-2
cdr3_aa: CASSLNRGTTGELFF
cdr3_nt: TGTGCCAGCAGCCTAAACAGGGGAACCACCGGGGAGCTGTTTTTT

v_call: TRBV6-5
clone_size: many
d_call: TRBD1
j_call: TRBJ2-1
cdr3_aa: CASNRGQFFNEQFF
cdr3_nt: TGTGCCAGCAACAGGGGGCAGTTCTTCAATGAGCAGTTCTTC

v_call: TRBV12-3/TRBV12-4
clone_size: many
d_call: TRBD2
j_call: TRBJ2-3
cdr3_aa: CASSLRTSGSTDTQYF
cdr3_nt: TGTGCCAGCAGTTTGAGAACTAGCGGTAGCACAGATACGCAGTATTTT

v_call: TRBV21-1
clone_size: many
d_call: .
j_call: TRBJ1-6
cdr3_aa: CASSKVGVGNSPLHF
cdr3_nt: .

v_call: TRBV7-9
clone_size: many
d_call: TRBD1
j_call: TRBJ1-1
cdr3_aa: CASSDRQGATEAFF
cdr3_nt: TGTGCCAGCAGCGACAGACAGGGAGCCACTGAAGCTTTCTTT

v_call: TRBV6-6
clone_size: many
d_call: TRBD2
j_call: TRBJ2-1
cdr3_aa: CAVRDRGGGLNEQFF
cdr3_nt: TGTGCCGTCCGGGATCGGGGGGGAGGGTTGAATGAGCAGTTCTTC

v_call: TRBV5-1
clone_size: .
d_call: .
j_call: TRBJ2-2
cdr3_aa: CASSFLTFPGELFF
cdr3_nt: TGCGCCAGCAGCTTCCTGACTTTCCCCGGGGAGCTGTTTTTT

v_call: TRBV5-6
clone_size: many
d_call: .
j_call: TRBJ1-1
cdr3_aa: CASSFRGLNTEAFF
cdr3_nt: TGTGCCAGCAGCTTCAGGGGACTGAACACTGAAGCTTTCTTT

v_call: TRBV6-5
clone_size: .
d_call: .
j_call: TRBJ1-1
cdr3_aa: CASSSTRTEAFF
cdr3_nt: TGTGCCAGCAGTTCTACAAGGACTGAAGCTTTCTTT

v_call: TRBV12-3/TRBV12-4
clone_size: many
d_call: .
j_call: TRBJ1-2
cdr3_aa: CASTPNAAPNSVYGYTF
cdr3_nt: TGTGCCAGCACCCCAAATGCGGCTCCCAACTCTGTCTATGGCTACACCTTC

v_call: TRBV11-3
clone_size: many
d_call: .
j_call: TRBJ2-2
cdr3_aa: CASSHPEGRGGGGELFF
cdr3_nt: TGTGCCAGCAGCCATCCGGAGGGACGGGGCGGAGGGGGGGAGCTGTTTTTT

v_call: TRBV9
clone_size: many
d_call: .
j_call: TRBJ2-1
cdr3_aa: CASRADLKAGEQFF
cdr3_nt: TGTGCCAGCAGAGCGGACCTGAAAGCGGGTGAGCAGTTCTTC

v_call: TRBV5-1
clone_size: many
d_call: TRBD1
j_call: TRBJ2-6
cdr3_aa: CASSVGQLSSGANVLTF
cdr3_nt: TGCGCCAGCAGCGTGGGACAGCTAAGCTCTGGGGCCAACGTCCTGACTTTC

v_call: TRBV6-5
clone_size: many
d_call: .
j_call: TRBJ2-7
cdr3_aa: CASSYSSAVLSSYEQYF
cdr3_nt: TGTGCCAGCAGTTACTCGAGCGCGGTATTAAGCTCCTACGAGCAGTACTTC

v_call: TRBV7-3
clone_size: many
d_call: .
j_call: TRBJ2-1
cdr3_aa: CASSLITYNEQFF
cdr3_nt: TGTGCCAGCAGCTTAATAACTTACAATGAGCAGTTCTTC

v_call: TRBV19
clone_size: .
d_call: .
j_call: TRBJ1-1
cdr3_aa: CASSNRAGTEAFF
cdr3_nt: TGTGCCAGTTCGAACAGGGCGGGCACTGAAGCTTTCTTT

v_call: TRBV15
clone_size: few
d_call: .
j_call: TRBJ1-1
cdr3_aa: CATSRRSGQNWAEAFF
cdr3_nt: TGTGCCACCAGCAGGCGCTCCGGACAAAATTGGGCTGAAGCTTTCTTT

v_call: TRBV12-3/TRBV12-4
clone_size: many
d_call: .
j_call: TRBJ1-1
cdr3_aa: CASSPALQGNTEAFF
cdr3_nt: TGTGCCAGCAGTCCCGCCCTCCAGGGGAACACTGAAGCTTTCTTT

v_call: TRBV7-3
clone_size: few
d_call: .
j_call: TRBJ1-1
cdr3_aa: CASSATVGQGAFF
cdr3_nt: TGTGCCAGCAGCGCCACTGTGGGGCAGGGAGCTTTCTTT

v_call: TRBV12-3/TRBV12-4
clone_size: .
d_call: .
j_call: TRBJ2-2
cdr3_aa: CASSSRGNTGELFF
cdr3_nt: TGTGCGAGCAGTTCCAGGGGAAACACCGGGGAGCTGTTTTTT

v_call: TRBV15
clone_size: many
d_call: TRBD2
j_call: TRBJ2-1
cdr3_aa: CATSRDRADLAAHEQFF
cdr3_nt: TGTGCCACCAGCAGAGATCGAGCGGACCTAGCGGCCCATGAGCAGTTCTTC

v_call: TRBV7-3
clone_size: many
d_call: TRBD2
j_call: TRBJ2-3
cdr3_aa: CASSLLAGGPTDTQYF
cdr3_nt: TGTGCCAGCAGCCTGCTAGCGGGAGGACCCACAGATACGCAGTATTTT

v_call: TRBV3-1
clone_size: many
d_call: .
j_call: TRBJ2-5
cdr3_aa: CASSQEGGEETQYF
cdr3_nt: TGTGCCAGCAGCCAAGAAGGGGGGGAAGAGACCCAGTACTTC